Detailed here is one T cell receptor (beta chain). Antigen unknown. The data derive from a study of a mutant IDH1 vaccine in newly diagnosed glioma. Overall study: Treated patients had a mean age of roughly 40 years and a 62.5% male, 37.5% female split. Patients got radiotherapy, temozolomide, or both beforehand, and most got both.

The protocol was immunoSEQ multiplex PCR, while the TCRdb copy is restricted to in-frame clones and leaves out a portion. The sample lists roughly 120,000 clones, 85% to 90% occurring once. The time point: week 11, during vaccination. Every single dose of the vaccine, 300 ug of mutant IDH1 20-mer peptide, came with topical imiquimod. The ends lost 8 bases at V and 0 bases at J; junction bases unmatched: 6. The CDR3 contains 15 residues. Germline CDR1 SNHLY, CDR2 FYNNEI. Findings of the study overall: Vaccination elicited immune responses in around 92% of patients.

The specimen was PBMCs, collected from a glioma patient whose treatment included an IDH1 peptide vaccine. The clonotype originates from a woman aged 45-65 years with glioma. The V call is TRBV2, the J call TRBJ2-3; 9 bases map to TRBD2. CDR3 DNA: TGTGCCAGCGGACGGACTAGCGAAAGCACAGATACGCAGTATTTT. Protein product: CASGRTSESTDTQYF.